These T cell receptor beta chains were read from a single sample in a study of T cells expressing NK-cell markers. Each CDR3 protein gets one entry in TCRdb, which reprocessed the 5' RACE reads and gives no DNA. The sample has hundreds of thousands of distinct CDR3 sequences; the top ten hold roughly 4.2%. Sequences were obtained from blood T cells: a sorted CD56 or NKG2C T cell subset, CD4+ or CD8+ T cells, or bulk PBMC T cells (not recorded which). These receptors came from a woman aged 18-69 years in good health. Each CDR3 is given with its conserved first and last residue.

len | j_gene | v_gene | CDR3aa
13 | TRBJ2-7 | TRBV20-1 | CSAQLAGVYEQYF
16 | TRBJ1-6 | TRBV4-3 | CASSQSPGALVSPLHF
14 | TRBJ2-6 | TRBV29-1 | CSVESHSGANVLTF
16 | TRBJ2-2 | TRBV5-4 | CASSQGLAGVTGELFF
12 | TRBJ2-7 | TRBV29-1 | CSVAHNFDEQYF
12 | TRBJ1-2 | TRBV7-2 | CASSSTGVGYTF
15 | TRBJ2-1 | TRBV7-2 | CASSFTGDTYNEQFF
13 | TRBJ1-2 | TRBV5-1 | CASSSGVVYGYTF
15 | TRBJ2-1 | TRBV5-6 | CASSKGQGSYNEQFF
13 | TRBJ2-3 | TRBV28 | CAPGLAGLDTQYF
15 | TRBJ2-2 | TRBV7-8 | CASSFSGANTGELFF
15 | TRBJ2-2 | TRBV30 | CAWSLLAGNTGELFF
17 | TRBJ1-4 | TRBV4-1 | CASSQGGRGATNEKLFF
17 | TRBJ2-1 | TRBV5-4 | CASRQGGAGGATNEQFF
16 | TRBJ2-1 | TRBV29-1 | CSVDPTSGSLDNEQFF
12 | TRBJ2-3 | TRBV12-3/TRBV12-4 | CASSYRDRVSYF
15 | TRBJ1-2 | TRBV4-1 | CASSNGQGPRLGYTF
14 | TRBJ1-5 | TRBV20-1 | CSATTPQSNQPQHF
16 | TRBJ2-3 | TRBV14 | CASSENGGRGTDTQYF